The 29 T cell receptor beta chains given below trace back to one sample, sequenced in a study of blood T cells in healthy people across ages. With a J-beta primer mix and a sample-barcoded 5' primer, a second PCR ran about 6 to 11 cycles. TCRdb re-called the 5' RACE reads with MiXCR, one entry per CDR3 protein. The sample contains some 1.5 million distinct CDR3 sequences, under 30% of which appear only once. Sequenced input: blood. All receptors derive from a woman between 25 and 40 years old in good health.

The CDR3: CASSSPRISYGYTF. The CDR3 DNA follows: TGTGCCAGCAGTTCGCCCCGAATAAGCTATGGCTACACCTTC. The genes are TRBV6-2 or TRBV6-3 and TRBJ1-2; D not resolved. Germline loops: CDR1 MNHEY, CDR2 SVGEGT. Deletions cut 4 bases from V and 4 bases from J, with 13 bases between. The CDR3 consists of 14 residues.

This clonotype occurred a few times. The chain employs TRBV12-3 or TRBV12-4 and TRBJ2-5, with 12 nucleotides matching TRBD2. V dropped 6 bases and J dropped 5; count of bases not matched to a gene: 4. The CDR3 has 14 amino acids. CDR3: CASSRLAGVETQYF. The DNA for the CDR3 is TGTGCCAGCAGCCGACTAGCGGGGGTGGAGACCCAGTACTTC.

The chain is built from TRBV12-3 or TRBV12-4 and TRBJ2-2; 7 nucleotides align to TRBD2. The CDR3 is 13 amino acids. V was clipped by 11 bases and J by 7 bases; unmatched bases: 10. Here the CDR3 reads CAGFLAVYGELFF. The CDR3 nucleotides are TGTGCCGGCTTCCTAGCGGTCTACGGGGAGCTGTTTTTT.

The chain combines TRBV5-1 with TRBJ1-2; possibly TRBD1 for D (5 bases). CDR3 length equals 15 residues. CDR1 is SGHRS and CDR2 is YFSETQ in the germline V gene. The V end lost 0 bases, the J end lost 3 bases, and 12 bases lay between the germline ends. CDR3 sequence (DNA): TGCGCCAGCAGCTTGGGGGGACCACGGGACTATGGCTACACCTTC. Amino acid sequence: CASSLGGPRDYGYTF.

V and J are TRBV7-7 and TRBJ2-7; perhaps TRBD1 as D (5 bases). The CDR3 has 14 amino acids. Germline CDR1 SSHAT, CDR2 FNYEAQ (reference sequence). The V gene lost 4 bases and the J gene lost 2 bases, with 12 bases spanning the gap. CDR3 nucleotides: TGTGCCAGCAGCTCAGAGACAGCCCCCTACGAGCAGTACTTC. Translated, it gives CASSSETAPYEQYF.

The gene calls are TRBV6-5 and TRBJ2-6; D ambiguous. CDR3 size: 18 residues. The V end was cut by 0 bases, the J end by 0 bases, with 12 bases between. Germline V CDR1 and CDR2: MNHEY, SVGAGI. The DNA of the CDR3 is TGTGCCAGCAGTTACTCGAGATCAGGAAACTCTGGGGCCAACGTCCTGACTTTC. Translation gives CASSYSRSGNSGANVLTF.

This clonotype was recorded at least ten times. This rearrangement joins TRBV6-1 to TRBJ2-3; 10 nucleotides align to TRBD2. Germline assignment: CDR1 MNHNS and CDR2 SASEGT. The CDR3 length is 14 residues. V shed 4 bases, J shed 5 bases, and the junction held 3 bases outside the gene matches. The CDR3 DNA follows: TGTGCCAGCAGTGCTAGCGGGAGTATAGATACGCAGTATTTT. As protein: CASSASGSIDTQYF.

The sample holds a few counts of this clonotype. The V and J genes are TRBV7-9 and TRBJ2-5; no firm D call. Germline CDR1 reads SEHNR; CDR2 reads FQNEAQ (reference sequence). This CDR3 region has 14 residues. V lost 3 bases and J 2 bases, leaving 10 bases between the germline ends. CDR3 coding DNA: TGTGCCAGCAGCTTCTACCCTTTTCAAGAGACCCAGTACTTC. The encoded protein is CASSFYPFQETQYF.

Only a few counts were recorded for this clonotype. The chain has TRBV5-1 and TRBJ2-3; D perhaps matches TRBD2 (6 bases). The ends were cut back, 7 bases at V and 0 bases at J, with 18 bases in the middle. CDR1 and CDR2 from the germline V gene are SGHRS and YFSETQ. The CDR3 sequence is 16 residues long. CDR3 loop: CASGRRRGSSTDTQYF. For the CDR3, the DNA is TGCGCCAGCGGCCGAAGGCGGGGTTCTAGCACAGATACGCAGTATTTT.

This clonotype was seen a handful of times. This chain joins TRBV5-6 and TRBJ2-1; 8 nucleotides match TRBD2. There are 16 residues in the CDR3. The V segment lost 2 bases and the J segment 0 bases; nucleotides outside the gene matches: 4. CDR1 SGHDT and CDR2 YYEEEE come from the germline V gene. CDR3 loop: CASSFRLASSYNEQFF. The CDR3 DNA sequence: TGTGCCAGCAGCTTTCGACTAGCGAGCTCCTACAATGAGCAGTTCTTC.

This clonotype was counted at least ten times. V is TRBV29-1 and J is TRBJ2-1; the match to TRBD2 covers 9 bases. Germline CDR1 reads SQVTM; CDR2 reads ANQGSEA. The J segment lost 4 bases and the V segment lost 5 bases, leaving 6 bases of the junction unmatched. This CDR3 has 14 residues. CDR3 in amino acids: CSVRLLAGYNEQFF. CDR3 sequence (DNA): TGCAGCGTTCGGTTGCTAGCGGGGTACAATGAGCAGTTCTTC.

In its sample, this clonotype was seen many times. The rearrangement links TRBV20-1 to TRBJ2-7, with TRBD2 identical over 11 bases. Germline CDR1 and CDR2: DFQATT and SNEGSKA (reference sequence). The CDR3 loop spans 15 amino acids. Trimming at V came to 1 base and at J to 4 bases, leaving 6 bases not matched to a gene. CDR3 DNA sequence: TGCAGTGCTAGAGTTAGCGGGAGGGCCGGGTACGAGCAGTACTTC. It encodes CSARVSGRAGYEQYF.

CDR3 sequence: CSVEAREVGYTF. As DNA, the CDR3 is TGCAGCGTTGAAGCCAGGGAGGTTGGCTACACCTTC. The chain joins TRBV29-1 to TRBJ1-2; perhaps TRBD1 as D (5 bases). V lost 1 base and J lost 7, with 10 bases in between. Looked up from germline, CDR1 is SQVTM and CDR2 is ANQGSEA. CDR3 length: 12 amino acids.

This clonotype has a handful of counts. This chain links TRBV6-5 with TRBJ1-2; 10 positions agree with TRBD1. The germline V gene encodes CDR1 MNHEY and CDR2 SVGAGI. Unmatched junction bases numbered 6, after V lost 9 bases and J lost 11 bases. This CDR3 contains 11 residues. The CDR3 region is CASSRGQGYTF. CDR3 DNA sequence: TGTGCCAGTAGCCGGGGACAGGGGTACACCTTC.

There are many counts of this clonotype. This sequence joins TRBV7-2 and TRBJ1-2; D not resolved. V was clipped by 5 bases and J by 1 base, with 5 bases between them. Per the germline V gene, CDR1 is SGHTA and CDR2 is FQGNSA. The CDR3 is 12 amino acids. The CDR3 DNA is TGTGCCAGCAGCGGGATTAACTATGGCTACACCTTC. Amino acids: CASSGINYGYTF.

In this sample, this clonotype turned up a few times. The chain is built from TRBV11-3 and TRBJ2-1; D is perhaps TRBD2 (6 bases). Germline lookup yields CDR1 SGHNT and CDR2 YENEEA. Trimming removed 0 bases at V and 0 bases at J, with 12 bases between. This CDR3 region has 17 residues. The CDR3 reads CASSLDRGASSYNEQFF. For the CDR3, the DNA is TGTGCCAGCAGCTTAGACCGCGGGGCGAGCTCCTACAATGAGCAGTTCTTC.

This clonotype was observed a few times. The chain is built from TRBV7-3 and TRBJ2-5; no clear D. Germline lookup yields CDR1 SGHTA and CDR2 FQGTGA. The CDR3 has 13 amino acids. V lost 5 bases and J 5 bases, leaving 12 bases between the germline ends. CDR3: CASSPWSGETQYF. The DNA for the CDR3 is TGTGCCAGCAGCCCGTGGAGTGGGGAGACCCAGTACTTC. Together with reference TRBV7-3 and TRBJ2-5, the CDR3 gives the full variable domain: GAGVSQTPSNKVTEKGKYVELRCDPISGHTALYWYRQSLGQGPEFLIYFQGTGAADDSGLPNDRFFAVRPEGSVSTLKIQRTERGDSAVYLCASSPWSGETQYFGPGTRLLVL.

This clonotype was seen more than once but under ten times. V and J are TRBV6-6 and TRBJ2-5; 7 nucleotides agree with TRBD1. Germline V gene sequence: CDR1 MNHNY, CDR2 SVGAGI (reference sequence). This CDR3 is built from 14 residues. With 8 bases clipped from V and 0 bases from J, the junction kept 6 bases outside the gene matches. CDR3: CASQKGQYQETQYF. The CDR3 region has the DNA TGTGCCAGCCAAAAGGGACAGTACCAAGAGACCCAGTACTTC.

The table lists this clonotype with a count of one. This could be a read error, since a much larger clone is one nucleotide away. The J gene is TRBJ2-4, the V gene TRBV9; D unresolved. The closer fit of TRBJ2-5 to the DNA end suggests the J call may be wrong. Germline V gene sequence: CDR1 SGDLS, CDR2 YYNGEE. The CDR3 loop spans 14 amino acids. The CDR3 DNA reads as TGTGCCAGCAACTCCCTTGGAACGGAAGAGACCCAGTACTTC. It translates to CASNSLGTEETQYF.

The chain uses TRBV5-1 and TRBJ2-3; tentatively, D is TRBD2 (6 bases). This CDR3 region has 16 residues. Trimming left V 4 bases short and J 1 base short, with 16 bases between. Germline lookup yields CDR1 SGHRS and CDR2 YFSETQ. CDR3 residues: CASSLTGDSRTDTQYF. CDR3 sequence (DNA): TGCGCCAGCAGCCTGACGGGGGACTCTCGCACAGATACGCAGTATTTT.

This chain links TRBV29-1 with TRBJ1-2; the match to TRBD1 covers 12 bases. Germline V gene sequence: CDR1 SQVTM, CDR2 ANQGSEA. Unmatched junction bases numbered 3, after V lost 6 bases and J lost 7 bases. This CDR3 region has 12 residues. For the CDR3, the DNA is TGCAGCGTGGGGACAGGGGGCGGTGGCTACACCTTC. Translation: CSVGTGGGGYTF. Complete variable domain (other parts from reference TRBV29-1 and TRBJ1-2): SAVISQKPSRDICQRGTSLTIQCQVDSQVTMMFWYRQQPGQSLTLIATANQGSEATYESGFVIDKFPISRPNLTFSTLTVSNMSPEDSSIYLCSVGTGGGGYTFGSGTRLTVV.

As for this clonotype: Just one base apart from a much larger clone, this may be a read error. The V gene is TRBV4-3, the J gene TRBJ2-1; D is uncertain. The J call is uncertain, as TRBJ2-7 better fits the DNA end. The CDR3 totals 12 residues. Germline V gives CDR1 LGHNA, CDR2 YSLEER. The DNA for the CDR3 is TGCGCCAGCAGCCAAGGGATAAATGAGCAGTACTTC. This translates into CASSQGINEQYF.

V is TRBV11-2 and J is TRBJ2-7; D is uncertain. The CDR3 has 12 residues. V lost 0 bases and J 9 bases, leaving 9 bases between the germline ends. Per germline, CDR1 SGHAT and CDR2 FQNNGV. As DNA, the CDR3 is TGTGCCAGCAGCTTAGATCCTTGGGGGCAGTACTTC. Translating gives CASSLDPWGQYF.

V usage is TRBV10-3 and J usage is TRBJ1-1; D is perhaps TRBD1 (5 bases). Trimming took off 11 bases at V and 3 bases at J, with 19 bases between the two ends. The CDR3 totals 14 residues. The germline V gene has CDR1 ENHRY and CDR2 SYGVKD. CDR3 in DNA: TGTGCCGTGAAACCGGGCACACAGGACACTGAAGCTTTCTTT. Its translation is CAVKPGTQDTEAFF.

J is TRBJ2-7 and V is TRBV20-1, with 7 bases that match TRBD2. The germline V gene encodes CDR1 DFQATT and CDR2 SNEGSKA (reference sequence). Germline trimming cut 2 bases from V and 4 bases from J; bases unmatched to any gene: 14. The CDR3 length is 16 residues. CDR3 sequence: CSARTTWASGTYEQYF. CDR3 in DNA: TGCAGTGCTAGAACTACTTGGGCTAGCGGTACTTACGAGCAGTACTTC.

The genes are TRBV28 and TRBJ2-1; maybe TRBD1 (5 bases). Trimming pared 6 bases from V and 3 bases from J, leaving 18 bases between. CDR3 size: 16 residues. Germline CDR1 is MDHEN and CDR2 is SYDVKM. The CDR3 reads CASSYGHADVYNEQFF. CDR3 nucleotides: TGTGCCAGCAGCTACGGACACGCGGACGTCTACAATGAGCAGTTCTTC.

This clonotype has more than one count but fewer than ten. The genes are TRBV5-1 and TRBJ1-1; unclear D gene. This CDR3 contains 12 residues. Germline CDR1 and CDR2: SGHRS and YFSETQ. Trimming shortened V by 6 bases and J by 3 bases, and 9 bases separated the two germline ends. CDR3 sequence reads: CASKTSHTEAFF. CDR3 DNA: TGCGCCAGCAAAACTAGTCACACTGAAGCTTTCTTT.

This clonotype was detected a few times. This rearrangement joins TRBV18 to TRBJ1-2; TRBD1 matches 7 bases. Losses at the gene ends were 2 bases for V and 2 bases for J; bases not matched to a gene: 11. CDR1 is KGHSH and CDR2 is LQKENI in the germline V gene. This CDR3 spans 17 amino acids. The CDR3: CASSPRPTGQANYGYTF. CDR3 nucleotide sequence: TGTGCCAGCTCACCAAGACCGACAGGGCAAGCCAACTATGGCTACACCTTC.

V usage is TRBV10-3 and J usage is TRBJ1-1; TRBD1 is a possible D gene (5 bases). The CDR3 sequence is 15 residues long. V was trimmed by 0 bases and J by 6 bases, leaving 14 bases between them. Germline CDR1 and CDR2: ENHRY and SYGVKD. In nucleotides, the CDR3 is TGTGCCATCAGTGAGTCGCAGGCAGGGCTTGCTGAAGCTTTCTTT. This encodes CAISESQAGLAEAFF.